This T cell receptor beta chain was captured in a study of sequential checkpoint blockade in melanoma. Treatment defined: randomized to nivolumab then ipilimumab (arm A) or the reverse (arm B). Germline-derived CDR1 and CDR2 are MGHRA and YSYEKL. The CDR3 loop spans 13 amino acids. V lost 1 base, J lost 0 bases, and 4 bases lay in between. Clones were sequenced by immunoSEQ multiplex PCR, and TCRdb holds only the in-frame ones, with some missing. The profile shows 12,000 to 15,000 clones, more than 45% of them singletons. The chain links TRBV4-1 to TRBJ2-7; D ambiguous. The sequence was obtained from a human donor with melanoma. This specimen was CD8+ T cells sorted from blood (inferred from file names), taken from a patient given nivolumab and ipilimumab in sequence. The CDR3 loop reads CASSQGISYEQYF. In nucleotides, the CDR3 is TGCGCCAGCAGCCAAGGTATCTCCTACGAGCAGTACTTC.